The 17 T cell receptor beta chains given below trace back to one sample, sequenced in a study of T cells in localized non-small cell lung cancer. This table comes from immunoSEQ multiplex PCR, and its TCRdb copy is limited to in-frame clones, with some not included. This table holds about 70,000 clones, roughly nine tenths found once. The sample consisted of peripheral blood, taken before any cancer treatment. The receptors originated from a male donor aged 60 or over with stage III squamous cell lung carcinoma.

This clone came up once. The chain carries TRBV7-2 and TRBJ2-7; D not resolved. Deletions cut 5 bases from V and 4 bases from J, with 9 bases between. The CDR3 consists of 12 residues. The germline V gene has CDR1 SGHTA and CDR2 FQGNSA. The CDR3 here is CASSPFRYEQYF. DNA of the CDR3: TGTGCCAGCAGCCCATTCCGGTACGAGCAGTACTTC.

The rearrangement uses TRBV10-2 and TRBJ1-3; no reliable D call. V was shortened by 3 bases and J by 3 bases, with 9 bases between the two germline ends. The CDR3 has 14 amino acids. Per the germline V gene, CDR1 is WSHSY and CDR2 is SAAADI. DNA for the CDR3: TGCGCCAGCAGTGAACAGCTTGATGGAAACACCATATATTTT. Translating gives CASSEQLDGNTIYF.

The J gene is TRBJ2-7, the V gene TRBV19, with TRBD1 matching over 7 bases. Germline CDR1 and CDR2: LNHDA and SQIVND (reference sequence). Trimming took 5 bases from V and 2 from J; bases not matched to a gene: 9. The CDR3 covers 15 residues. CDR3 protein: CASSPRTGQTYEQYF. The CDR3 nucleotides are TGTGCCAGTAGTCCGAGGACAGGACAAACCTACGAGCAGTACTTC.

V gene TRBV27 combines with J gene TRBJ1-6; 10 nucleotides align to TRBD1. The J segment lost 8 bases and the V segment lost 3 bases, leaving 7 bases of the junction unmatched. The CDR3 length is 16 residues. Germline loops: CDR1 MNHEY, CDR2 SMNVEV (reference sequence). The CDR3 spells CASSFPPGQGYSPLHF. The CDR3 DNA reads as TGTGCCAGCAGTTTCCCCCCGGGACAGGGGTATTCACCCCTCCACTTT.

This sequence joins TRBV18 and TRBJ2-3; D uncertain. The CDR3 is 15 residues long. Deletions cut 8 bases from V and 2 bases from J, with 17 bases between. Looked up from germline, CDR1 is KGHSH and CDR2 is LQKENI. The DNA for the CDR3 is TGTGCCAGCCACAAATCGGGCGGAACCACAGATACGCAGTATTTT. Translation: CASHKSGGTTDTQYF.

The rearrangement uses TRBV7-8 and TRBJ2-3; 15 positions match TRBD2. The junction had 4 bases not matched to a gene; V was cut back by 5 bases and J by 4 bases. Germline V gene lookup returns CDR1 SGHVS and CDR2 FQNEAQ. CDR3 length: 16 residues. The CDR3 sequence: CASSPWTSGGADTQYF. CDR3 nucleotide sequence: TGTGCCAGCAGCCCGTGGACTAGCGGGGGGGCAGATACGCAGTATTTT.

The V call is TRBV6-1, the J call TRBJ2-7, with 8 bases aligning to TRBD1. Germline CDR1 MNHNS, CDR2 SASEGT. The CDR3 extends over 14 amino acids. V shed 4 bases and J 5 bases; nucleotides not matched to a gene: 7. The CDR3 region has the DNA TGTGCCAGCAGTGCCCGGACAGGGACCAACGAGCAGTACGTC. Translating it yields CASSARTGTNEQYV.

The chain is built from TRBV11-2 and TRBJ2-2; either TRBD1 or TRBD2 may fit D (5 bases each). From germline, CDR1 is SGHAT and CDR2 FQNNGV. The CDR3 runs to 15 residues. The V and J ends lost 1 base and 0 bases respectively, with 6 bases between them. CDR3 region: CASSLAGPNTGELFF. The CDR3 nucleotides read TGTGCCAGCAGCTTAGCGGGGCCGAACACCGGGGAGCTGTTTTTT.

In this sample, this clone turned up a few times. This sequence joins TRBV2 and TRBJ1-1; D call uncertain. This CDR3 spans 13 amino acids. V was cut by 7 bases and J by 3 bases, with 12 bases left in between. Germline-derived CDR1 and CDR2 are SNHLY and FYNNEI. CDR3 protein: CASTILGDTEAFF. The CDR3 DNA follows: TGTGCCAGCACCATCCTCGGGGACACTGAAGCTTTCTTT.

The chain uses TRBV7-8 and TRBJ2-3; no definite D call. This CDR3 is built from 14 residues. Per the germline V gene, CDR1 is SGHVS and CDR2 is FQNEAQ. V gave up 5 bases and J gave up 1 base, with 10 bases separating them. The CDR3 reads CASSMTRRTDTQYF. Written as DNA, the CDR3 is TGTGCCAGCAGCATGACTCGACGCACAGATACGCAGTATTTT.

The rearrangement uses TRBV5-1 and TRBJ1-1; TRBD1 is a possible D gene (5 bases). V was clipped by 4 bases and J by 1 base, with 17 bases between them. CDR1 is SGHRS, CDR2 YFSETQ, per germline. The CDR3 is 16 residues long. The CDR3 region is CASSLQGGMTNTEAFF. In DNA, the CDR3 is TGCGCCAGCAGCCTGCAGGGTGGGATGACGAACACTGAAGCTTTCTTT.

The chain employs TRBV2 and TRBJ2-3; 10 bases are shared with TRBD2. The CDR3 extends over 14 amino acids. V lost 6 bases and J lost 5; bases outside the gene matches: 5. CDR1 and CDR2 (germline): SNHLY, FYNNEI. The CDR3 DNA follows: TGTGCCAGCAGGTTACTAGCGGGGATAGATACGCAGTATTTT. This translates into CASRLLAGIDTQYF.

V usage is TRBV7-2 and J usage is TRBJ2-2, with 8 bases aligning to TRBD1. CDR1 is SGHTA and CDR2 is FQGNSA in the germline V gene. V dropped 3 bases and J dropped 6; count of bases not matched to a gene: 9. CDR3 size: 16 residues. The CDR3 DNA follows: TGTGCCAGCAGCTTGTACAGGGGGTCCGAATCCGGGGAGCTGTTTTTT. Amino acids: CASSLYRGSESGELFF.

CDR3 bases: TGCAGCGTTGGGAAGGGCCCCAACACTGAAGCTTTCTTT. Its protein product is CSVGKGPNTEAFF. The chain recombines TRBV29-1 with TRBJ1-1; D is unclear. Deletions cut 4 bases from V and 2 bases from J, with 11 bases between. The CDR3 extends over 13 amino acids. Germline-derived CDR1 and CDR2 are SQVTM and ANQGSEA. Drawing the rest from reference TRBV29-1 and TRBJ1-1, the complete variable domain is SAVISQKPSRDICQRGTSLTIQCQVDSQVTMMFWYRQQPGQSLTLIATANQGSEATYESGFVIDKFPISRPNLTFSTLTVSNMSPEDSSIYLCSVGKGPNTEAFFGQGTRLTVV.

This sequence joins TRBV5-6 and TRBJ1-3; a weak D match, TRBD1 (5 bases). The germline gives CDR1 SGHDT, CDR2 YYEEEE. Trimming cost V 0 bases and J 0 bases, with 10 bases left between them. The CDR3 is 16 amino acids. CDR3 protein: CASSLEDTLSGNTIYF. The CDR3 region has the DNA TGTGCCAGCAGCTTGGAGGACACCCTCTCTGGAAACACCATATATTTT.

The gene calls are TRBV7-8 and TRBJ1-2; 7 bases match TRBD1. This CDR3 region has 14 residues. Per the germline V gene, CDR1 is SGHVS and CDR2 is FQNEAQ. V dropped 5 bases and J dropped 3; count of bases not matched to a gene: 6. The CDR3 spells CASSPGTVDYGYTF. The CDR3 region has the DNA TGTGCCAGCAGCCCCGGGACAGTAGACTATGGCTACACCTTC.

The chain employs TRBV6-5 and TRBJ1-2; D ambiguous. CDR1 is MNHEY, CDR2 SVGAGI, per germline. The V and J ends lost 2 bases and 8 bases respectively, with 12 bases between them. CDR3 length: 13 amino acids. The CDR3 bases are TGTGCCAGCAGTTACGGCCTACAAGGAGGCTACACCTTC. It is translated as CASSYGLQGGYTF.